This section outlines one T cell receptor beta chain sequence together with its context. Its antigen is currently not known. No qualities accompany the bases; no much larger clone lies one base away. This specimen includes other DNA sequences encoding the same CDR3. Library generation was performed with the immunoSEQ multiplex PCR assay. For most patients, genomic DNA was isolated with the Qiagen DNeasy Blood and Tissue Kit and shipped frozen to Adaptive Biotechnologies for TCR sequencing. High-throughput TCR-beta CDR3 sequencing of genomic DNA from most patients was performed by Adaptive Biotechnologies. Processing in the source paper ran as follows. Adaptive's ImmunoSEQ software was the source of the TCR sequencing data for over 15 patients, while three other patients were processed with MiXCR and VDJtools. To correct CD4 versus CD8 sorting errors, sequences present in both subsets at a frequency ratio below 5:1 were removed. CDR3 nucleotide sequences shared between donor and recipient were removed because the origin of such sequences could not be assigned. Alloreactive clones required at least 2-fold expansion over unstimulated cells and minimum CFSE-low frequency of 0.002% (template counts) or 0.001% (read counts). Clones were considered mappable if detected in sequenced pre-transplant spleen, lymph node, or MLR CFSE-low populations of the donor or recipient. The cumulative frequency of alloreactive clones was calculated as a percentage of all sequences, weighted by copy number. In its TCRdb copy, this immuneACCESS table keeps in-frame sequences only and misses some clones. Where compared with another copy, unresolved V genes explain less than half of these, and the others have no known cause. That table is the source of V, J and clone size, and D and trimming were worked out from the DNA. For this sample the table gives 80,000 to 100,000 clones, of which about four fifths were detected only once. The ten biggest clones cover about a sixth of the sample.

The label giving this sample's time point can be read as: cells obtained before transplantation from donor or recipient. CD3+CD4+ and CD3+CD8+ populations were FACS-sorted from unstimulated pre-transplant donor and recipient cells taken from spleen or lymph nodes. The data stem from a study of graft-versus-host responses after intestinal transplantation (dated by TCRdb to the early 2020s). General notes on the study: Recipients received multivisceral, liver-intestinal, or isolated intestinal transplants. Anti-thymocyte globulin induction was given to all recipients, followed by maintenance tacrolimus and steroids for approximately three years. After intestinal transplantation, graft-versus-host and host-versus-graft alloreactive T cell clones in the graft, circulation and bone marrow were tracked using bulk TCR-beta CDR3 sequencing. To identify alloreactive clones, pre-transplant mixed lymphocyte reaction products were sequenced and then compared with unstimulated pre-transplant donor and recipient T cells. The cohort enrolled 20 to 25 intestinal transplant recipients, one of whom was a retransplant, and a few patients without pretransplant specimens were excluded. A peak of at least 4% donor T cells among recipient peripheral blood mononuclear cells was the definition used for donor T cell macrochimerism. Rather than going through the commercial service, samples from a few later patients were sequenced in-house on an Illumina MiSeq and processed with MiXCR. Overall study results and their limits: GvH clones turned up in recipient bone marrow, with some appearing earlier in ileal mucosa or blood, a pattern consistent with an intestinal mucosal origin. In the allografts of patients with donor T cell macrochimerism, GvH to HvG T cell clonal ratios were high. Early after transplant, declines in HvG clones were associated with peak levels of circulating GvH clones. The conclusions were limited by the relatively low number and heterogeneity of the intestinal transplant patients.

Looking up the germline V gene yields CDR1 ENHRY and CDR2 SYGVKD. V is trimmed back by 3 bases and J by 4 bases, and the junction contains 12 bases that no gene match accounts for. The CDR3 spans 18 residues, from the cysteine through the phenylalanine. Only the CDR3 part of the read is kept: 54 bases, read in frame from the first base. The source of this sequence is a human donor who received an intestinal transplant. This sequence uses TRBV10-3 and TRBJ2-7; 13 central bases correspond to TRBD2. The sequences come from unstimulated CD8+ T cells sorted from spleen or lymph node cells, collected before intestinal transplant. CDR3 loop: CAISDKRGLTSGGYEQYF. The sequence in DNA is TGTGCCATCAGTGACAAAAGGGGGCTGACTAGCGGGGGGTACGAGCAGTACTTC.